A selection of T cell receptor beta chains follows, all from one sample in a study of blood T cell repertoires in COVID-19. Generated by immunoSEQ multiplex PCR, the TCRdb table keeps only in-frame clones and is missing some. The sample contains approximately 150,000 clones, approximately 83% of which appear only once. Source material: PBMCs or T cells enriched from blood (not recorded which). These receptor sequences come from a man between 65 and 85 years old who had been exposed to COVID-19. Both conserved end residues are part of each CDR3. Each record gives: CDR3 DNA, CDR3 protein, J gene, D gene, V gene, clone size. The D gene is left open where the match is weak. Clone size is shown for a subset of rows, as once, few, many or a class of expanded clone.

cdr3_nt: TGTGCCAGCAGCAAAAGGGGTAGCGGCATAGAGACCCAGTACTTC
cdr3_aa: CASSKRGSGIETQYF
j_call: TRBJ2-5
d_call: -
v_call: TRBV21-1
clone_size: once

cdr3_nt: TGTGCCAGCAGCCAAGGGAACAGGAACCAAGAGACCCAGTACTTC
cdr3_aa: CASSQGNRNQETQYF
j_call: TRBJ2-5
d_call: -
v_call: TRBV3-1/TRBV3-2
clone_size: -

cdr3_nt: TGTGCCAGTAGTATGGTGGCGGGGTACGAGCAGTACTTC
cdr3_aa: CASSMVAGYEQYF
j_call: TRBJ2-7
d_call: -
v_call: TRBV19
clone_size: -

cdr3_nt: TGTGCCACCAGTGATTCCACCCAACTAGCGGGGTCTCCCACAGATACGCAGTATTTT
cdr3_aa: CATSDSTQLAGSPTDTQYF
j_call: TRBJ2-3
d_call: TRBD2
v_call: TRBV24-1
clone_size: -

cdr3_nt: TGTGCCAGCAGCTCTCTTAGCGGGAGTTTGACCGGGGAGCTGTTTTTT
cdr3_aa: CASSSLSGSLTGELFF
j_call: TRBJ2-2
d_call: TRBD2
v_call: TRBV7-8
clone_size: -

cdr3_nt: TGTGCCAGCAGGGAAAACCGGGACAGTATAGCAAATCAGCCCCAGCATTTT
cdr3_aa: CASRENRDSIANQPQHF
j_call: TRBJ1-5
d_call: TRBD1
v_call: TRBV14
clone_size: -

cdr3_nt: TGTGCCAGCAGCTTAGGACAGGGGAGGGCCGGGGAGCTGTTTTTT
cdr3_aa: CASSLGQGRAGELFF
j_call: TRBJ2-2
d_call: -
v_call: TRBV7-2
clone_size: -

cdr3_nt: TGTGCCAGCAGCGGGGACAGGAACACTGAAGCTTTCTTT
cdr3_aa: CASSGDRNTEAFF
j_call: TRBJ1-1
d_call: TRBD1
v_call: TRBV5-4
clone_size: -

cdr3_nt: TGTGCCAGCAGCTTGGGGGAGGGTCGGGCGAACACCGGGGAGCTGTTTTTT
cdr3_aa: CASSLGEGRANTGELFF
j_call: TRBJ2-2
d_call: TRBD2
v_call: TRBV11-3
clone_size: -

cdr3_nt: TGCGCCAGCAGCCTCCAGGGAGGTGGCGGGTCACCCCTCCACTTT
cdr3_aa: CASSLQGGGGSPLHF
j_call: TRBJ1-6
d_call: -
v_call: TRBV5-1
clone_size: few

cdr3_nt: TGTGCCAGCAGTTACCAGGGAACTTACGGCTACACCTTC
cdr3_aa: CASSYQGTYGYTF
j_call: TRBJ1-2
d_call: -
v_call: TRBV6-5
clone_size: -

cdr3_nt: TGTGCCAGCAGCTTAAACACAGGGCGGAATTCACCCCTCCACTTT
cdr3_aa: CASSLNTGRNSPLHF
j_call: TRBJ1-6
d_call: -
v_call: TRBV7-6
clone_size: few

cdr3_nt: TGTGCCAGCAGCCTACCGAACTACGAGCAGTACTTC
cdr3_aa: CASSLPNYEQYF
j_call: TRBJ2-7
d_call: -
v_call: TRBV5-6
clone_size: -

cdr3_nt: TGTGCCAGCAGCCCCTCGTCGGGACAGGGAGCCACAGATACGCAGTATTTT
cdr3_aa: CASSPSSGQGATDTQYF
j_call: TRBJ2-3
d_call: TRBD1
v_call: TRBV7-6
clone_size: -

cdr3_nt: TGTGCCAGCAGCTCCCTACAGGGGTACAATGAGCAGTTCTTC
cdr3_aa: CASSSLQGYNEQFF
j_call: TRBJ2-1
d_call: TRBD1
v_call: TRBV7-8
clone_size: -

cdr3_nt: TGTGCCAGCAGCTCCGGACAGGGGGCTTACAATGAGCAGTTCTTC
cdr3_aa: CASSSGQGAYNEQFF
j_call: TRBJ2-1
d_call: TRBD1
v_call: TRBV7-2
clone_size: -

cdr3_nt: TGTGCCAGCAGTTACGGACAGGCTCCGAAGACCCTCTACACCTTC
cdr3_aa: CASSYGQAPKTLYTF
j_call: TRBJ1-2
d_call: TRBD1
v_call: TRBV6-2/TRBV6-3
clone_size: -

cdr3_nt: TGCGCCAGCAGCCAAAGGAGGACAGTGATGGATGGCTACACCTTC
cdr3_aa: CASSQRRTVMDGYTF
j_call: TRBJ1-2
d_call: -
v_call: TRBV4-3
clone_size: -

cdr3_nt: TGTGCCAGCAGAACGGGGGGGGCTGGAGAAAAACTGTTTTTT
cdr3_aa: CASRTGGAGEKLFF
j_call: TRBJ1-4
d_call: -
v_call: TRBV6-5
clone_size: once

cdr3_nt: TGTGCCAGCAGCCCGAGGGGGGCCAACGTCCTGACTTTC
cdr3_aa: CASSPRGANVLTF
j_call: TRBJ2-6
d_call: -
v_call: TRBV7-3
clone_size: -

cdr3_nt: TGTGCCAGCAGCTTAGAGGCGGGTGGTCTCCGCACAGATACGCAGTATTTT
cdr3_aa: CASSLEAGGLRTDTQYF
j_call: TRBJ2-3
d_call: -
v_call: TRBV7-2
clone_size: -

cdr3_nt: TGTGCCAGCAGCCTAGAGGGGGGGGCGTCCGGGGAGCTGTTTTTT
cdr3_aa: CASSLEGGASGELFF
j_call: TRBJ2-2
d_call: -
v_call: TRBV6-5
clone_size: -

cdr3_nt: TGTGCCAGCTCACCCGACAGGGACAATGAAAAACTGTTTTTT
cdr3_aa: CASSPDRDNEKLFF
j_call: TRBJ1-4
d_call: TRBD1
v_call: TRBV18
clone_size: -

cdr3_nt: TGTGCCAGCAGTTTTGGGACTAGCGGGGCCCAGGCGGGGAATGAGCAGTTCTTC
cdr3_aa: CASSFGTSGAQAGNEQFF
j_call: TRBJ2-1
d_call: TRBD2
v_call: TRBV27
clone_size: -

cdr3_nt: TGTGCCAGCAGTTTTGGGGACAGAAACTATGGCTACACCTTC
cdr3_aa: CASSFGDRNYGYTF
j_call: TRBJ1-2
d_call: TRBD1
v_call: TRBV27
clone_size: many

cdr3_nt: TGTGCCAGCAGTGGACTAGCGGGAGGGCTACAAGAGACCCAGTACTTC
cdr3_aa: CASSGLAGGLQETQYF
j_call: TRBJ2-5
d_call: TRBD2
v_call: TRBV2
clone_size: -

cdr3_nt: TGTGCCAGCCTTCAGGGGGCCCAAGAGACCCAGTACTTC
cdr3_aa: CASLQGAQETQYF
j_call: TRBJ2-5
d_call: TRBD1
v_call: TRBV6-5
clone_size: once

cdr3_nt: TGTGCCAGCAGTCCGTCGCAGTACGCCGGGACTAATGAAAAACTGTTTTTT
cdr3_aa: CASSPSQYAGTNEKLFF
j_call: TRBJ1-4
d_call: -
v_call: TRBV6-2/TRBV6-3
clone_size: -

cdr3_nt: TGTGCCAGCATGGGGACAGGAAATAATTCACCCCTCCACTTT
cdr3_aa: CASMGTGNNSPLHF
j_call: TRBJ1-6
d_call: TRBD1
v_call: TRBV6-5
clone_size: few

cdr3_nt: TGTGCCAGCAGCCGACTAATGAACACTGAAGCTTTCTTT
cdr3_aa: CASSRLMNTEAFF
j_call: TRBJ1-1
d_call: -
v_call: TRBV3-1/TRBV3-2
clone_size: -

cdr3_nt: TGTGCCAGCAGTTTATCCCCGAGACAGGGAAGGGGTGGCTACACCTTC
cdr3_aa: CASSLSPRQGRGGYTF
j_call: TRBJ1-2
d_call: TRBD1
v_call: TRBV28
clone_size: once

cdr3_nt: TGTGCCAGCAGCACCGCAGGGCTAGATGGCTACACCTTC
cdr3_aa: CASSTAGLDGYTF
j_call: TRBJ1-2
d_call: -
v_call: TRBV5-4
clone_size: -

cdr3_nt: TGTGCCAGCAGCCAAGCTTTTGCGGGGGGTTATTCCGGGGAGCTGTTTTTT
cdr3_aa: CASSQAFAGGYSGELFF
j_call: TRBJ2-2
d_call: TRBD2
v_call: TRBV4-2
clone_size: once

cdr3_nt: TGTGCCAGCAGTTTAAGAGGGGGAGCCGGGGTATCTGAGCAGTTCTTC
cdr3_aa: CASSLRGGAGVSEQFF
j_call: TRBJ2-1
d_call: -
v_call: TRBV28
clone_size: -

cdr3_nt: TGTGCCAGTAGTGGGCAGGGGAACGAGGCTAGCAATCAGCCCCAGCATTTT
cdr3_aa: CASSGQGNEASNQPQHF
j_call: TRBJ1-5
d_call: -
v_call: TRBV19
clone_size: -

cdr3_nt: TGTGCCAGCAGCTTGAGGGCTGGGACAGGGATTAATAACACTGAAGCTTTCTTT
cdr3_aa: CASSLRAGTGINNTEAFF
j_call: TRBJ1-1
d_call: TRBD1
v_call: TRBV5-5
clone_size: -

cdr3_nt: TGTGCCAGGTTTAAGGCGGGACAGGGGGCGCCGGGCTACACCTTC
cdr3_aa: CARFKAGQGAPGYTF
j_call: TRBJ1-2
d_call: TRBD1
v_call: TRBV2
clone_size: -

cdr3_nt: TGTGCCAGCAGTTTATCCACAGGGGCTGGTGGCTACACCTTC
cdr3_aa: CASSLSTGAGGYTF
j_call: TRBJ1-2
d_call: TRBD1
v_call: TRBV28
clone_size: -

cdr3_nt: TGTGCCAGCAGTTCGCGCGAGGACAAGCAGTTCTTC
cdr3_aa: CASSSREDKQFF
j_call: TRBJ2-1
d_call: -
v_call: TRBV6-5
clone_size: -

cdr3_nt: TGTGCCAGCAGTTTATATCGTAACACTGAAGCTTTCTTT
cdr3_aa: CASSLYRNTEAFF
j_call: TRBJ1-1
d_call: -
v_call: TRBV27
clone_size: once

cdr3_nt: TGTGCCAGCAGCTCCGGTGGGGGGGGGCTGAATGAGCAGTTCTTC
cdr3_aa: CASSSGGGGLNEQFF
j_call: TRBJ2-1
d_call: -
v_call: TRBV11-2
clone_size: -

cdr3_nt: TGTGCCAGCAGCGTGGCCCCGGGACAGGGGAATAACACTGAAGCTTTCTTT
cdr3_aa: CASSVAPGQGNNTEAFF
j_call: TRBJ1-1
d_call: TRBD1
v_call: TRBV9
clone_size: once

cdr3_nt: TGTGCCAGCAGGACGAACAGGGGGCCAGAGGAAAAACTGTTTTTT
cdr3_aa: CASRTNRGPEEKLFF
j_call: TRBJ1-4
d_call: TRBD1
v_call: TRBV28
clone_size: -

cdr3_nt: TGTGCCAGCAGCACCGCGGTCACCGGGGAGCTGTTTTTT
cdr3_aa: CASSTAVTGELFF
j_call: TRBJ2-2
d_call: -
v_call: TRBV7-2
clone_size: once

cdr3_nt: TGCGCCAGCAGCTTGGCCACCCGGGGGTACAATGAGCAGTTCTTC
cdr3_aa: CASSLATRGYNEQFF
j_call: TRBJ2-1
d_call: -
v_call: TRBV5-1
clone_size: once

cdr3_nt: TGTGCCAGCAGCTCAGGGGCGTCCTACAATGAGCAGTTCTTC
cdr3_aa: CASSSGASYNEQFF
j_call: TRBJ2-1
d_call: -
v_call: TRBV7-2
clone_size: -

cdr3_nt: TGTGCCAGCAGTTACGCTTGGGACAGCACTGAAGCTTTCTTT
cdr3_aa: CASSYAWDSTEAFF
j_call: TRBJ1-1
d_call: TRBD1
v_call: TRBV6-2/TRBV6-3
clone_size: -

cdr3_nt: TGTGCCAGCAGCAAGGGGGCAGGAAAAGAAGAGACCCAGTACTTC
cdr3_aa: CASSKGAGKEETQYF
j_call: TRBJ2-5
d_call: TRBD1
v_call: TRBV2
clone_size: -

cdr3_nt: TGTGCCAGCAGCTTAGCGGTAGACAGGATTGGTGGCTACACCTTC
cdr3_aa: CASSLAVDRIGGYTF
j_call: TRBJ1-2
d_call: -
v_call: TRBV7-2
clone_size: -

cdr3_nt: TGTGCCAGCAGCCACATCAGACACCGGCTAAAAAACATTCAGTACTTC
cdr3_aa: CASSHIRHRLKNIQYF
j_call: TRBJ2-4
d_call: -
v_call: TRBV14
clone_size: -

cdr3_nt: TGTGCCAGCTCACCCCAGGGACAGGGGAGCGGTCAGCCCCAGCATTTT
cdr3_aa: CASSPQGQGSGQPQHF
j_call: TRBJ1-5
d_call: TRBD1
v_call: TRBV18
clone_size: -

cdr3_nt: TGTGCCAGTAGTCCTCCCTCCCTGGATACGCAGTATTTT
cdr3_aa: CASSPPSLDTQYF
j_call: TRBJ2-3
d_call: -
v_call: TRBV19
clone_size: -

cdr3_nt: TGTGCCAGCTCACCACCGCTAGGCGGAAGCACAGATACGCAGTATTTT
cdr3_aa: CASSPPLGGSTDTQYF
j_call: TRBJ2-3
d_call: -
v_call: TRBV18
clone_size: -